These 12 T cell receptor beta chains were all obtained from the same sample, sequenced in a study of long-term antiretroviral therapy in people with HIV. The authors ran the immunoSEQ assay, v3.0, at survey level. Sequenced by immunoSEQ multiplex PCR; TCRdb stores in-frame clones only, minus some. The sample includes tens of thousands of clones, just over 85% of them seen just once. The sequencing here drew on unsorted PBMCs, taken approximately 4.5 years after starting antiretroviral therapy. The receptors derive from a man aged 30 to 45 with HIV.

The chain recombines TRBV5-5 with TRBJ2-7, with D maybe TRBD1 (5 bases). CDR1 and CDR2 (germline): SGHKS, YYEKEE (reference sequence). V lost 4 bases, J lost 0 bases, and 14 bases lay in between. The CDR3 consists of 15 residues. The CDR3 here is CASSTTALSSYEQYF. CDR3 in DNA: TGTGCCAGCAGCACGACAGCGCTGAGCTCCTACGAGCAGTACTTC.

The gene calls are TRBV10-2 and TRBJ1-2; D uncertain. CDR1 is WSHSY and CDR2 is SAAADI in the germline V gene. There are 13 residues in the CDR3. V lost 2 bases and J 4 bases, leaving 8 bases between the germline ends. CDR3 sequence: CASSEAVSYGYTF. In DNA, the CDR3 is TGCGCCAGCAGTGAGGCAGTCTCCTATGGCTACACCTTC.

As DNA, the CDR3 is TGTGCCAGCACCTCACCGGACTTCTCAGGGTTCCCCGGGGAGCTGTTTTTT. Translation: CASTSPDFSGFPGELFF. The chain carries TRBV27 and TRBJ2-2; either TRBD1 or TRBD2 may fit D (5 bases each). Trimming removed 7 bases from V and 6 bases from J, with 24 bases in between. CDR1 is MNHEY, CDR2 SMNVEV, per germline (reference sequence). CDR3 length equals 17 residues.

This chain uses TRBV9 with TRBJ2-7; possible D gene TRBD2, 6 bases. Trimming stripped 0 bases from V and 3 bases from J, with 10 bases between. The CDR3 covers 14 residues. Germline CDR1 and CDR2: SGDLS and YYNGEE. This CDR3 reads CASSVEGRNYEQYF. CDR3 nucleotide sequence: TGTGCCAGCAGCGTAGAGGGGAGGAACTACGAGCAGTACTTC.

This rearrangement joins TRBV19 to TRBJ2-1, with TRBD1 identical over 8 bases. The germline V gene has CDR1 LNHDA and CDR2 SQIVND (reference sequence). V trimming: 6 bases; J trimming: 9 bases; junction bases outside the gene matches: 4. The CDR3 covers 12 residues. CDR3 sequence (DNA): TGTGCCAGTAGCGGACAGGGTGGTGAGCAGTTCTTC. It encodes CASSGQGGEQFF.

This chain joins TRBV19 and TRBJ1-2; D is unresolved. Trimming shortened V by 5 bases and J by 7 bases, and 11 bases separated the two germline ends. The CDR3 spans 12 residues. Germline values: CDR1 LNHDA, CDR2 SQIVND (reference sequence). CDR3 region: CASSPSVGGYTF. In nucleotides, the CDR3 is TGTGCCAGTAGTCCCTCGGTGGGTGGCTACACCTTC.

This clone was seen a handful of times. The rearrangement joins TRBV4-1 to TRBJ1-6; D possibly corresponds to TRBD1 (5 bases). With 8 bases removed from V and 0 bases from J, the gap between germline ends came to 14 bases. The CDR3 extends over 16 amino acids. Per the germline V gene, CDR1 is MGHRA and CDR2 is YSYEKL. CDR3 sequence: CASGPGTSSYNSPLHF. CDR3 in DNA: TGCGCCAGCGGCCCAGGGACTAGCTCCTATAATTCACCCCTCCACTTT.

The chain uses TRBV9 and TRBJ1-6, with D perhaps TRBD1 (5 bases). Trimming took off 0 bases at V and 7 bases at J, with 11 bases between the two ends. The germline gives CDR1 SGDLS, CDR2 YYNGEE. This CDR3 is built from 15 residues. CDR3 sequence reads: CASSVGGFENSPLHF. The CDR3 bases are TGTGCCAGCAGCGTAGGGGGCTTTGAGAATTCACCCCTCCACTTT.

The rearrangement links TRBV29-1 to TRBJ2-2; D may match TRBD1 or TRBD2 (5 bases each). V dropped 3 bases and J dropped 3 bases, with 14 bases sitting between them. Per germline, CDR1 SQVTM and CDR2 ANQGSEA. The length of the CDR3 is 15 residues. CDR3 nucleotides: TGCAGCGTTGATTCCAGGGACCTCGACACCGGGGAGCTGTTTTTT. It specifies CSVDSRDLDTGELFF.

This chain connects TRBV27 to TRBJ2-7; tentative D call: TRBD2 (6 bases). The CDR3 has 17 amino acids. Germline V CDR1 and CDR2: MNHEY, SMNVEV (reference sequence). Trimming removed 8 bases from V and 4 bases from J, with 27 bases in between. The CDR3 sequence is CASAKSSEPSYYYEQYF. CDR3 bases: TGTGCCAGCGCAAAATCTAGCGAACCGAGTTATTATTACGAGCAGTACTTC.

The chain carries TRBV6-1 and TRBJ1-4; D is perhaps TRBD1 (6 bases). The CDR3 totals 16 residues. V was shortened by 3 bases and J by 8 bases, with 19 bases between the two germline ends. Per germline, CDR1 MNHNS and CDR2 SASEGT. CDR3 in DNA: TGTGCCAGCAGTGATTCTTACAGGGAGGAGTGGGAAAAACTGTTTTTT. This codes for CASSDSYREEWEKLFF.

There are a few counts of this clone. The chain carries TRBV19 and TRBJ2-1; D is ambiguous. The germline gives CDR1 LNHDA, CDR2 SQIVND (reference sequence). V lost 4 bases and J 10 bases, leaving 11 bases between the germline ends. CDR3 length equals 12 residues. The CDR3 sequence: CASSTPAREQFF. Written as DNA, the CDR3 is TGTGCCAGTAGTACGCCCGCAAGAGAGCAGTTCTTC.